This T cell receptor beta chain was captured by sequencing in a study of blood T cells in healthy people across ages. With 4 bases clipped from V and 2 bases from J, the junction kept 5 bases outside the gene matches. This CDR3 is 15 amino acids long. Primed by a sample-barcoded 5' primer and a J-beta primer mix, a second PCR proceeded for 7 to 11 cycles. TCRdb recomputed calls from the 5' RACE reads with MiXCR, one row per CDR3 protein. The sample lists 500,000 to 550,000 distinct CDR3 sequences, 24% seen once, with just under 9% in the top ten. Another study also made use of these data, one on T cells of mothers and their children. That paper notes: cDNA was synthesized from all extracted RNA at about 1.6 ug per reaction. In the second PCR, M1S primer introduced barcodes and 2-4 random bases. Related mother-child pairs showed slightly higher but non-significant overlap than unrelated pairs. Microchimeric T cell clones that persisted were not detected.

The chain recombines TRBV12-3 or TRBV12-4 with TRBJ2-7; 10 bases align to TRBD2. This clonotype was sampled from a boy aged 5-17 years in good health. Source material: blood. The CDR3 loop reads CASSYGLAATYEQYF. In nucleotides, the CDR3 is TGTGCCAGCAGTTATGGACTAGCGGCGACCTACGAGCAGTACTTC.